The rows below give T cell receptor beta chains drawn from one sample of a study of T-cell reconstitution after alpha-beta-depleted transplantation in children. TCRdb re-called the PCR reads with MiXCR, one entry per CDR3 protein. The sample has over 150,000 distinct CDR3 sequences; 5% to 7.5% are singletons. Material: PBMCs, obtained before TCRalphabeta/CD19-depleted stem cell transplant. The source is a girl under three years old with combined immunodeficiency, due to receive a stem cell transplant. Each CDR3 is given with its conserved first and last residue. D genes are given only for firm matches. Size is omitted from some rows. Given values are once, few, many or a class for expanded clones.

clone size: many
J gene: TRBJ2-3
D gene: TRBD2
CDR3 length: 16
V gene: TRBV18
CDR3 DNA: TGTGCCAGCTCACCGGGACTAGCGGCCCTCACAGATACGCAGTATTTT
CDR3 protein: CASSPGLAALTDTQYF

clone size: many
J gene: TRBJ1-1
D gene: NA
CDR3 length: 12
V gene: TRBV20-1
CDR3 DNA: TGCAGTGCTAGGGCGGGGACCACTGAAGCTTTCTTT
CDR3 protein: CSARAGTTEAFF

clone size: many
J gene: TRBJ2-1
D gene: TRBD2
CDR3 length: 15
V gene: TRBV29-1
CDR3 DNA: TGCAGCGTGGACACGGGACTAGCGGGAGAGAATGAGCAGTTCTTC
CDR3 protein: CSVDTGLAGENEQFF

clone size: many
J gene: TRBJ1-2
D gene: NA
CDR3 length: 16
V gene: TRBV7-8
CDR3 DNA: TGTGCCAGCAGCTCGACGACTCCCGGAAAGGTCTATGGCTACACCTTC
CDR3 protein: CASSSTTPGKVYGYTF

clone size: many
J gene: TRBJ1-2
D gene: TRBD1
CDR3 length: 18
V gene: TRBV11-2
CDR3 DNA: TGTGCCAGCAGCCTGATAACCGGGACAGTCATCTCTAACTATGGCTACACCTTC
CDR3 protein: CASSLITGTVISNYGYTF

clone size: many
J gene: TRBJ2-1
D gene: TRBD1
CDR3 length: 14
V gene: TRBV28
CDR3 DNA: TGTGCCAGCAGTTGGGACAGCTCATCAGATGAGCAGTTCTTC
CDR3 protein: CASSWDSSSDEQFF

clone size: many
J gene: TRBJ2-1
D gene: NA
CDR3 length: 14
V gene: TRBV7-2
CDR3 DNA: TGTGCCAGCAGCTTAAGGCTCGGGAGCGATGAGCAGTTCTTC
CDR3 protein: CASSLRLGSDEQFF

clone size: many
J gene: TRBJ2-2
D gene: NA
CDR3 length: 15
V gene: TRBV27
CDR3 DNA: TGTGCCAGCAGTTTTAGGCAGACGAACACCGGGGAGCTGTTTTTT
CDR3 protein: CASSFRQTNTGELFF

clone size: many
J gene: TRBJ2-2
D gene: TRBD1
CDR3 length: 16
V gene: TRBV7-9
CDR3 DNA: TGTGCCAGCAGCCACCAACCGGGACAGGGGACCGGGGAGCTGTTTTTT
CDR3 protein: CASSHQPGQGTGELFF

clone size: NA
J gene: TRBJ2-7
D gene: NA
CDR3 length: 12
V gene: TRBV30
CDR3 DNA: TGTGCCTGGACCCGACAGGAACCGCAACAGTACTTC
CDR3 protein: CAWTRQEPQQYF

clone size: many
J gene: TRBJ2-7
D gene: TRBD1
CDR3 length: 15
V gene: TRBV2
CDR3 DNA: TGTGCCACCCTTGTGCGGGACAGGGGGCTATACGAGCAGTACTTC
CDR3 protein: CATLVRDRGLYEQYF

clone size: many
J gene: TRBJ2-7
D gene: NA
CDR3 length: 16
V gene: TRBV20-1
CDR3 DNA: TGCAGTGCTAGAGACCCCGGGGTAGCGGTAACCTACGAGCAGTACTTC
CDR3 protein: CSARDPGVAVTYEQYF

clone size: many
J gene: TRBJ1-2
D gene: NA
CDR3 length: 15
V gene: TRBV7-8
CDR3 DNA: TGTGCCAGCAGCTTAAGCCGCCAAAACCACTATGGCTACACCTTC
CDR3 protein: CASSLSRQNHYGYTF

clone size: NA
J gene: TRBJ2-5
D gene: TRBD2
CDR3 length: 16
V gene: TRBV5-1
CDR3 DNA: TGCGCCAGCGCCGGGCTAGCGGGGCACTTCCAAGAGACCCAGTACTTC
CDR3 protein: CASAGLAGHFQETQYF

clone size: NA
J gene: TRBJ2-2
D gene: NA
CDR3 length: 12
V gene: TRBV11-2
CDR3 DNA: TGTGTGACGCGGGGCCCCACCGGGGAGCTGTTTTTT
CDR3 protein: CVTRGPTGELFF

clone size: NA
J gene: TRBJ1-3
D gene: NA
CDR3 length: 15
V gene: TRBV4-3
CDR3 DNA: TGCGCCAGCAGCCAAGGGAAGGGGCTTGGAAACACCATATATTTT
CDR3 protein: CASSQGKGLGNTIYF

clone size: many
J gene: TRBJ2-7
D gene: NA
CDR3 length: 14
V gene: TRBV7-9
CDR3 DNA: TGTGCCAGCAGCCCGCGCTCTGAAGTAGGGGAGCAGTACTTC
CDR3 protein: CASSPRSEVGEQYF

clone size: many
J gene: TRBJ2-7
D gene: TRBD2
CDR3 length: 18
V gene: TRBV4-1
CDR3 DNA: TGCGCCAGCAGCCTTTCGGGACTAGCGGGAGGCACACTCTACGAGCAGTACTTC
CDR3 protein: CASSLSGLAGGTLYEQYF

clone size: NA
J gene: TRBJ2-1
D gene: TRBD2
CDR3 length: 13
V gene: TRBV12-3/TRBV12-4
CDR3 DNA: TGTGCCAGCGGCGGGGGGCAACACAATGAGCAGTTCTTC
CDR3 protein: CASGGGQHNEQFF

clone size: many
J gene: TRBJ2-3
D gene: NA
CDR3 length: 15
V gene: TRBV7-2
CDR3 DNA: TGTGCCAGCAGGTGGACGGGCGGGACCACAGATACGCAGTATTTT
CDR3 protein: CASRWTGGTTDTQYF

clone size: many
J gene: TRBJ2-2
D gene: TRBD1
CDR3 length: 16
V gene: TRBV20-1
CDR3 DNA: TGCAGTGCCGACCTCTCACGGGACAGCAACACCGGGGAGCTGTTTTTT
CDR3 protein: CSADLSRDSNTGELFF

clone size: NA
J gene: TRBJ2-1
D gene: NA
CDR3 length: 15
V gene: TRBV11-2
CDR3 DNA: TGTGCCAGCAGCCAGTCGGCGGGGACTTACAATGAGCAGTTCTTC
CDR3 protein: CASSQSAGTYNEQFF

clone size: many
J gene: TRBJ2-7
D gene: NA
CDR3 length: 14
V gene: TRBV25-1
CDR3 DNA: TGTGCCAGCAGTGAATTCAAGGGACGAAACGAGCAGTACTTC
CDR3 protein: CASSEFKGRNEQYF

clone size: many
J gene: TRBJ2-7
D gene: NA
CDR3 length: 12
V gene: TRBV28
CDR3 DNA: TGTGCCAGCAGTTTATTGAGGGGTGAGCAGTACTTC
CDR3 protein: CASSLLRGEQYF

clone size: many
J gene: TRBJ1-5
D gene: TRBD1
CDR3 length: 16
V gene: TRBV7-2
CDR3 DNA: TGTGCCAGCAGCTATTCGGGACAGGGGAGCAATCAGCCCCAGCATTTT
CDR3 protein: CASSYSGQGSNQPQHF

clone size: many
J gene: TRBJ2-1
D gene: TRBD1
CDR3 length: 15
V gene: TRBV7-8
CDR3 DNA: TGTGCCAGCAGCGCCACAGGGGTCTCCTACAATGAGCAGTTCTTC
CDR3 protein: CASSATGVSYNEQFF

clone size: many
J gene: TRBJ2-5
D gene: NA
CDR3 length: 16
V gene: TRBV9
CDR3 DNA: TGTGCCAGCAGCGCCGGACTACAGGTATCAGCGGAGACCCAGTACTTC
CDR3 protein: CASSAGLQVSAETQYF

clone size: NA
J gene: TRBJ2-7
D gene: NA
CDR3 length: 12
V gene: TRBV6-6
CDR3 DNA: TGTGCCAGCAGTTACTCCGAGTACGAGCAGTACTTC
CDR3 protein: CASSYSEYEQYF

clone size: once
J gene: TRBJ2-7
D gene: NA
CDR3 length: 13
V gene: TRBV4-1
CDR3 DNA: TGCGCCAGCAGCCATTCCACAGCCTACGAGCAGTACTTC
CDR3 protein: CASSHSTAYEQYF

clone size: many
J gene: TRBJ2-7
D gene: TRBD2
CDR3 length: 15
V gene: TRBV13
CDR3 DNA: TGTGCCAGCAGCATACGGACTAGCGGGACCTACGAGCAGTACTTC
CDR3 protein: CASSIRTSGTYEQYF

clone size: few
J gene: TRBJ2-3
D gene: TRBD2
CDR3 length: 17
V gene: TRBV24-1
CDR3 DNA: TGTGCCACCAGTGAACGGACTAGCGGGATCTTCACAGATACGCAGTATTTT
CDR3 protein: CATSERTSGIFTDTQYF

clone size: few
J gene: TRBJ2-1
D gene: NA
CDR3 length: 14
V gene: TRBV29-1
CDR3 DNA: TGCAGCGTTGTAAGGCAGGGGCCATACAATGAGCAGTTCTTC
CDR3 protein: CSVVRQGPYNEQFF

clone size: NA
J gene: TRBJ2-3
D gene: NA
CDR3 length: 15
V gene: TRBV7-8
CDR3 DNA: TGTGCCAGCAGCTTAGTGTCGCTTCGCCCAGATACGCAGTATTTT
CDR3 protein: CASSLVSLRPDTQYF

clone size: NA
J gene: TRBJ2-2
D gene: TRBD2
CDR3 length: 17
V gene: TRBV7-9
CDR3 DNA: TGTGCCAGCCTTCCGCTAGTGACTAGCGGGGGAACCGGGGAGCTGTTTTTT
CDR3 protein: CASLPLVTSGGTGELFF

clone size: many
J gene: TRBJ2-3
D gene: TRBD1
CDR3 length: 22
V gene: TRBV14
CDR3 DNA: TGTGCCAGCAGCCAAGACACCCTTGACAGGGGGCGCGTTCTCCACCTCACAGATACGCAGTATTTT
CDR3 protein: CASSQDTLDRGRVLHLTDTQYF

clone size: many
J gene: TRBJ2-5
D gene: NA
CDR3 length: 12
V gene: TRBV20-1
CDR3 DNA: TGCAGTGCTAGAGCAGGGCAAGAGACCCAGTACTTC
CDR3 protein: CSARAGQETQYF

clone size: many
J gene: TRBJ2-6
D gene: NA
CDR3 length: 19
V gene: TRBV20-1
CDR3 DNA: TGCAGTGCTAAGCACAAGGGGATAAAGGTTCCCAGTGGGGCCAACGTCCTGACTTTC
CDR3 protein: CSAKHKGIKVPSGANVLTF

clone size: many
J gene: TRBJ2-7
D gene: TRBD1
CDR3 length: 15
V gene: TRBV14
CDR3 DNA: TGTGCCAGCAGCCAGCTAACGACAGGGATCTACGAGCAGTACTTC
CDR3 protein: CASSQLTTGIYEQYF

clone size: many
J gene: TRBJ1-3
D gene: NA
CDR3 length: 18
V gene: TRBV7-8
CDR3 DNA: TGTGCCAGCAGCTTAGTTGCGACGGGACCGAGCTCTGGAAACACCATATATTTT
CDR3 protein: CASSLVATGPSSGNTIYF

clone size: many
J gene: TRBJ2-3
D gene: TRBD2
CDR3 length: 12
V gene: TRBV4-1
CDR3 DNA: TGCGCCAGCAGCCAAGCTAGCGGCGGCCAGTATTTT
CDR3 protein: CASSQASGGQYF

clone size: many
J gene: TRBJ2-7
D gene: NA
CDR3 length: 15
V gene: TRBV7-3
CDR3 DNA: TGTGCCAGCAGCCCACCAAGGGGTAACTCCTACGAGCAGTACTTC
CDR3 protein: CASSPPRGNSYEQYF

clone size: few
J gene: TRBJ2-7
D gene: NA
CDR3 length: 15
V gene: TRBV5-1
CDR3 DNA: TGCGCCAGCAGCTTGGAGGTCGAGCGGTCCTACGAGCAGTACTTC
CDR3 protein: CASSLEVERSYEQYF

clone size: many
J gene: TRBJ2-6
D gene: NA
CDR3 length: 16
V gene: TRBV6-5
CDR3 DNA: TGTGCCAGCAGTTACTCAACAGGGCCCGGGGCCAACGTCCTGACTTTC
CDR3 protein: CASSYSTGPGANVLTF

clone size: many
J gene: TRBJ2-2
D gene: NA
CDR3 length: 15
V gene: TRBV2
CDR3 DNA: TGTGCCAGCACTGATGGTACCATACACACCGGGGAGCTGTTTTTT
CDR3 protein: CASTDGTIHTGELFF

clone size: many
J gene: TRBJ2-1
D gene: NA
CDR3 length: 16
V gene: TRBV28
CDR3 DNA: TGTGCCAGCATTGGACACCTCGGGGCCCCCTCCAATGAGCAGTTCTTC
CDR3 protein: CASIGHLGAPSNEQFF

clone size: many
J gene: TRBJ2-1
D gene: NA
CDR3 length: 13
V gene: TRBV24-1
CDR3 DNA: TGTGCCACCAAAGGGAGCTCCTACAATGAGCAGTTCTTC
CDR3 protein: CATKGSSYNEQFF

clone size: many
J gene: TRBJ2-1
D gene: TRBD1
CDR3 length: 15
V gene: TRBV6-2/TRBV6-3
CDR3 DNA: TGTGCCAGCAGCTCCACAGGGGGATACTACAATGAGCAGTTCTTC
CDR3 protein: CASSSTGGYYNEQFF

clone size: many
J gene: TRBJ2-7
D gene: NA
CDR3 length: 11
V gene: TRBV29-1
CDR3 DNA: TGCAGCGTTCCCAGTCGCGACGAGCAGTACTTC
CDR3 protein: CSVPSRDEQYF

clone size: many
J gene: TRBJ2-3
D gene: TRBD2
CDR3 length: 19
V gene: TRBV28
CDR3 DNA: TGTGCCAGCAGTTTGATTAGCGGGAGGTCCTCGGGTGTCACAGATACGCAGTATTTT
CDR3 protein: CASSLISGRSSGVTDTQYF

clone size: many
J gene: TRBJ2-3
D gene: NA
CDR3 length: 14
V gene: TRBV20-1
CDR3 DNA: TGCAGTGCTGGAGAGCCGGTAGCCAGTGATACGCAGTATTTT
CDR3 protein: CSAGEPVASDTQYF

clone size: many
J gene: TRBJ2-1
D gene: TRBD2
CDR3 length: 16
V gene: TRBV20-1
CDR3 DNA: TGCAGTGCTAGAGACCCTTTCGGACTAGCTGAAAATGAGCAGTTCTTC
CDR3 protein: CSARDPFGLAENEQFF

clone size: many
J gene: TRBJ1-2
D gene: NA
CDR3 length: 15
V gene: TRBV12-5
CDR3 DNA: TGTGCTAGTGGTTTCGGGGAAGGAGTCGGCTATGGCTACACCTTC
CDR3 protein: CASGFGEGVGYGYTF

clone size: NA
J gene: TRBJ2-1
D gene: TRBD2
CDR3 length: 17
V gene: TRBV4-3
CDR3 DNA: TGCGCCAGCAGCCAGGAGAAAGCGGGAATCTTTGACAATGAGCAGTTCTTC
CDR3 protein: CASSQEKAGIFDNEQFF

clone size: many
J gene: TRBJ1-1
D gene: NA
CDR3 length: 16
V gene: TRBV6-2/TRBV6-3
CDR3 DNA: TGTGCCAGCAGTTACTCCTCCTGGACAGCTAACACTGAAGCTTTCTTT
CDR3 protein: CASSYSSWTANTEAFF

clone size: NA
J gene: TRBJ2-5
D gene: NA
CDR3 length: 18
V gene: TRBV14
CDR3 DNA: TGTGCCAGCAGCCAAGAGATCTGGGAAGGTGGCCACGGAGAGACCCAGTACTTC
CDR3 protein: CASSQEIWEGGHGETQYF

clone size: many
J gene: TRBJ1-6
D gene: NA
CDR3 length: 15
V gene: TRBV28
CDR3 DNA: TGTGCCAGCAGTTTACCCTGGGAGGGAGGTTCACCCCTCCACTTT
CDR3 protein: CASSLPWEGGSPLHF

clone size: many
J gene: TRBJ2-1
D gene: NA
CDR3 length: 16
V gene: TRBV7-9
CDR3 DNA: TGTGCCAGCAGCTTAGGGGAGCTGGGCGCCTACAATGAGCAGTTCTTC
CDR3 protein: CASSLGELGAYNEQFF

clone size: many
J gene: TRBJ2-1
D gene: NA
CDR3 length: 18
V gene: TRBV11-1
CDR3 DNA: TGTGCCAGCAGTCCCGGATCTTTCCCGGGGAGCTCCTACAATGAGCAGTTCTTC
CDR3 protein: CASSPGSFPGSSYNEQFF

clone size: many
J gene: TRBJ2-1
D gene: TRBD2
CDR3 length: 13
V gene: TRBV12-3/TRBV12-4
CDR3 DNA: TGTGCCAGCGCGGGGGTACGCCACAATGAGCAGTTCTTC
CDR3 protein: CASAGVRHNEQFF

clone size: many
J gene: TRBJ2-3
D gene: NA
CDR3 length: 16
V gene: TRBV4-3
CDR3 DNA: TGCGCCAGCAGCCAAGGAGGGGCCTCTAGCACAGATACGCAGTATTTT
CDR3 protein: CASSQGGASSTDTQYF